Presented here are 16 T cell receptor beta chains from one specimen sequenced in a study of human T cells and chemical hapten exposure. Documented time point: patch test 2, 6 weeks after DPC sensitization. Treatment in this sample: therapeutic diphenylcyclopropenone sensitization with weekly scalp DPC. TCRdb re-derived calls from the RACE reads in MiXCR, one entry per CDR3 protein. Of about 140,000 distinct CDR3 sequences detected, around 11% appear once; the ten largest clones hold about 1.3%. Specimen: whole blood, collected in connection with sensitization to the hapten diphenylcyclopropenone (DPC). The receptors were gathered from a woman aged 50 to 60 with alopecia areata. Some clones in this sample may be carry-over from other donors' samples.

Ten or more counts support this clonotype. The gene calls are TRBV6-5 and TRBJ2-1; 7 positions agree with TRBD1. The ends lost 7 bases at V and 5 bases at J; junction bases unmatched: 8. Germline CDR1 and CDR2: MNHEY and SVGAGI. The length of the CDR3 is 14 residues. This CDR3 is CASKPGQLNNEQFF. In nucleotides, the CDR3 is TGTGCCAGCAAACCGGGACAGCTCAACAATGAGCAGTTCTTC.

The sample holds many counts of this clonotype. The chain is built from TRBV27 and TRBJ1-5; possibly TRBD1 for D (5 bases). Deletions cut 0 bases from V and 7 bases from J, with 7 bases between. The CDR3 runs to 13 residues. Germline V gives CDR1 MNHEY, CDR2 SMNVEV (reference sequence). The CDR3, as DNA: TGTGCCAGCAGTTTATCGGAGGGGCAGCCCCAGCATTTT. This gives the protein CASSLSEGQPQHF.

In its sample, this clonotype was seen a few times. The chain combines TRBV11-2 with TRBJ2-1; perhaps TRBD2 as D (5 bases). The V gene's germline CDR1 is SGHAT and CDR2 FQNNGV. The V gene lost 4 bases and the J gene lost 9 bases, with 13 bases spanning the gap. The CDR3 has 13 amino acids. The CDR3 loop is CASSSARRSEQFF. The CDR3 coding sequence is TGTGCCAGCAGCTCGGCCAGGAGGAGTGAGCAGTTCTTC.

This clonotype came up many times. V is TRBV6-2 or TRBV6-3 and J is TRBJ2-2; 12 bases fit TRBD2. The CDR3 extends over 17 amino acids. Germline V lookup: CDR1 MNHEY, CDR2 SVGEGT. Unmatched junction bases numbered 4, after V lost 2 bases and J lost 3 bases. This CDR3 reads CASSYRGLAGYTGELFF. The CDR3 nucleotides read TGTGCCAGCAGTTACCGTGGACTAGCGGGATACACCGGGGAGCTGTTTTTT.

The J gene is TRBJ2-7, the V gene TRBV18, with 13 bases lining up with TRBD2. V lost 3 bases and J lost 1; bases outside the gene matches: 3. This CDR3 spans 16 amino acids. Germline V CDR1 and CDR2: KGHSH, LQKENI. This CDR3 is CASSPRLAGGSYEQYF. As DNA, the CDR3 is TGTGCCAGCTCACCCCGACTAGCGGGAGGATCCTACGAGCAGTACTTC. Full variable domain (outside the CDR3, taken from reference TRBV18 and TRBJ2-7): NAGVMQNPRHLVRRRGQEARLRCSPMKGHSHVYWYRQLPEEGLKFMVYLQKENIIDESGMPKERFSAEFPKEGPSILRIQQVVRGDSAAYFCASSPRLAGGSYEQYFGPGTRLTVT.

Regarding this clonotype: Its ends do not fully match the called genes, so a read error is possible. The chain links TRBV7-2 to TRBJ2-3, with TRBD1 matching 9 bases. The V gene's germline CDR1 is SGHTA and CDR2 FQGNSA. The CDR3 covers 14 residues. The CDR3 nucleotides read TGTGCCAGCAGCTTAACAGGGGGCGGCGATATGCAGTATTTT. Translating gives CASSLTGGGDMQYF.

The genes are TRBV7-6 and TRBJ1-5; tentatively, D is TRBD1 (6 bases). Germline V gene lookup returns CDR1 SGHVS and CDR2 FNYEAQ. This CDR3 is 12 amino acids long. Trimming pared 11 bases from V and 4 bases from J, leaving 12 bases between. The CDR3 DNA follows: TGTGCCGGGGGCGGTTTTAATCAGCCCCAGCATTTT. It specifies CAGGGFNQPQHF.

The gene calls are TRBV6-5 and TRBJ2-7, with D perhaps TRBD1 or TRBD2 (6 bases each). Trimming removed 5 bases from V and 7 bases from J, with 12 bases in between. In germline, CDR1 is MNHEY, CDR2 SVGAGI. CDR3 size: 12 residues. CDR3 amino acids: CASSRGVGEQYF. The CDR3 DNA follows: TGTGCCAGCAGTAGGGGGGTTGGGGAGCAGTACTTC.

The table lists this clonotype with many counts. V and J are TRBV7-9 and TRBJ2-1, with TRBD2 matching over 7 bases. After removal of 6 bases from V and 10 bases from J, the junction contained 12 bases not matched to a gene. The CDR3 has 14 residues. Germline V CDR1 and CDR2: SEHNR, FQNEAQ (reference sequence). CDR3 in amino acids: CASSVASGGNEQFF. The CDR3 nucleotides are TGTGCCAGCAGTGTAGCTAGCGGAGGGAACGAGCAGTTCTTC. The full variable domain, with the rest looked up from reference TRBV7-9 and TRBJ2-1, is DTGVSQNPRHKITKRGQNVTFRCDPISEHNRLYWYRQTLGQGPEFLTYFQNEAQLEKSRLLSDRFSAERPKGSFSTLEIQRTEQGDSAMYLCASSVASGGNEQFFGPGTRLTVL.

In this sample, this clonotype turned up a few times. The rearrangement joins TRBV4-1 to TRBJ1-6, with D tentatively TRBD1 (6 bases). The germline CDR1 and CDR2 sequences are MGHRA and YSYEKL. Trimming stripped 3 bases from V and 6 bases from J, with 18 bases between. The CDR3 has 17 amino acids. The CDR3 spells CASSHLRTVRLNSPLHF. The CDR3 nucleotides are TGCGCCAGCAGCCACCTAAGGACAGTCCGGCTTAATTCACCCCTCCACTTT.

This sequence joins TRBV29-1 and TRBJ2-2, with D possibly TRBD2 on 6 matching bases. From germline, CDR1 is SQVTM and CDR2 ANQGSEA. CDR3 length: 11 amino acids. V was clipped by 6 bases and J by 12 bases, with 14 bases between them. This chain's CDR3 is CSVGLGRKLFF. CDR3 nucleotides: TGCAGCGTGGGGTTAGGGAGGAAGCTGTTTTTT.

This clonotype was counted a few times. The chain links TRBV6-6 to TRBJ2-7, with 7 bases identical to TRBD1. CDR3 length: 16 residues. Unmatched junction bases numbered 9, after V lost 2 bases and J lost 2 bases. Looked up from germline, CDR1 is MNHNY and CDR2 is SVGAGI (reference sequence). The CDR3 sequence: CASSYPKTGRTYEQYF. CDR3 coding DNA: TGTGCCAGCAGTTACCCCAAGACAGGGCGGACCTACGAGCAGTACTTC.

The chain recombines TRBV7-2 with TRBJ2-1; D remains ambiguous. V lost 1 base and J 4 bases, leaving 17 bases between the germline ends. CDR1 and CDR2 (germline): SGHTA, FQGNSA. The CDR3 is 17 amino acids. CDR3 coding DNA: TGTGCCAGCAGCTTAGAGGATACGGTTCCATCTTACAATGAGCAGTTCTTC. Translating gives CASSLEDTVPSYNEQFF. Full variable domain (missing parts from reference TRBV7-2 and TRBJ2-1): GAGVSQSPSNKVTEKGKDVELRCDPISGHTALYWYRQSLGQGLEFLIYFQGNSAPDKSGLPSDRFSAERTGGSVSTLTIQRTQQEDSAVYLCASSLEDTVPSYNEQFFGPGTRLTVL.

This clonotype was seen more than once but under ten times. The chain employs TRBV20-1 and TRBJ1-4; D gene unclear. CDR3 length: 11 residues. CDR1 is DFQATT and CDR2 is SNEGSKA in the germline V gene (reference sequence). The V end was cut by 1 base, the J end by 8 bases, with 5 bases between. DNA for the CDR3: TGCAGTGCTAGAGTTGGCGAAAAACTGTTTTTT. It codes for CSARVGEKLFF.

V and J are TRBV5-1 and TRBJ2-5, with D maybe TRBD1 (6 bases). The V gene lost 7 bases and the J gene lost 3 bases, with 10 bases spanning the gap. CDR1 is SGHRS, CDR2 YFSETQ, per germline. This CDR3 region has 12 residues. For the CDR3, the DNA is TGCGCCAGCCAAAGACAGGAAGAGACCCAGTACTTC. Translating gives CASQRQEETQYF.

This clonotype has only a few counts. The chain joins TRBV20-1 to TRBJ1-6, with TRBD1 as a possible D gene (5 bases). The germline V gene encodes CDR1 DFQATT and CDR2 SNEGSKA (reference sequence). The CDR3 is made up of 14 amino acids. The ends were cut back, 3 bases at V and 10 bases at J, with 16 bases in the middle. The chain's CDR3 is CSARVHPSGSPLHF. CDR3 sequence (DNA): TGCAGTGCTAGGGTCCATCCCTCAGGGTCACCCCTCCACTTT.